These 6 T cell receptor beta chains were sequenced from one sample in a study of shared clonotypes between healthy human individuals. Some clones are missing from TCRdb's copy, which holds only in-frame ones; the method was immunoSEQ multiplex PCR. The sample lists hundreds of thousands of clones; 90% to 97% were seen once. Naive CD8 cells, CD45RO-negative and positively selected for CCR7, excluded terminally differentiated effector memory CD45RA+ cells. The sample taken for sequencing was naive CD8+ T cells sorted from blood. The receptors were sampled from a man aged 30-40 years in good health.

This rearrangement joins TRBV9 to TRBJ2-3; TRBD1 matches at 7 bases. The germline V gene encodes CDR1 SGDLS and CDR2 YYNGEE. This CDR3 has 16 amino acids. After removal of 3 bases from V and 2 bases from J, the junction contained 9 bases not matched to a gene. This chain's CDR3 is CASSGQGGGNTDTQYF. The CDR3 coding sequence is TGTGCCAGCAGCGGACAGGGTGGGGGTAACACAGATACGCAGTATTTT.

The chain couples TRBV7-2 to TRBJ2-5, with 10 bases matching TRBD2. The J call may be incorrect, as the DNA end agrees better with TRBJ2-7. Germline CDR1 reads SGHTA; CDR2 reads FQGNSA. CDR3 length equals 15 residues. CDR3: CASSLGAGGPYEQYF. DNA for the CDR3: TGTGCCAGCAGCTTAGGAGCGGGAGGGCCGTACGAGCAGTACTTC.

This rearrangement joins TRBV6-1 to TRBJ2-1; TRBD2 aligns across 15 bases. V was pared by 4 bases and J by 8 bases, with 12 bases of the junction left unmatched. Germline loops: CDR1 MNHNS, CDR2 SASEGT. The length of the CDR3 is 18 residues. CDR3 amino acids: CASSVSLLGLAGGYEQFF. The CDR3 DNA sequence: TGTGCCAGCAGTGTGTCCCTACTTGGACTAGCGGGAGGGTATGAGCAGTTCTTC.

This chain connects TRBV11-2 to TRBJ2-7; D may match TRBD1 or TRBD2 (5 bases each). V was shortened by 5 bases and J by 0 bases, with 14 bases between the two germline ends. This CDR3 has 15 amino acids. Germline CDR1 reads SGHAT; CDR2 reads FQNNGV. The CDR3 protein is CASSPGALSSYEQYF. The DNA for the CDR3 is TGTGCCAGCAGCCCCGGGGCCTTGAGCTCCTACGAGCAGTACTTC.

The gene calls are TRBV7-6 and TRBJ2-2; a weak D match, TRBD2 (6 bases). Germline loops: CDR1 SGHVS, CDR2 FNYEAQ. This CDR3 has 16 amino acids. Trimming took 5 bases from V and 0 from J, leaving 13 bases between them. CDR3 amino acids: CASSPSSAANTGELFF. The DNA of the CDR3 is TGTGCCAGCAGCCCTTCTAGCGCCGCGAACACCGGGGAGCTGTTTTTT.

The chain uses TRBV6-6 and TRBJ2-3; D unresolved. This CDR3 is 11 amino acids long. Deletions cut 5 bases from V and 7 bases from J, with 7 bases between. Germline loops: CDR1 MNHNY, CDR2 SVGAGI (reference sequence). This CDR3 is CASSMGNTQYF. The DNA of the CDR3 is TGTGCCAGCAGTATGGGTAATACGCAGTATTTT.